What follows are 10 T cell receptor beta chains derived from one specimen sequenced in a study of cytomegalovirus exposure and HLA in healthy donors. The PCR was carried out with 60 Vbeta primers and 13 Jbeta primers. Profiled with immunoSEQ multiplex PCR; TCRdb holds only in-frame clones, not every one. The sample has approximately 60,000 clones; around 85% are singletons. The specimen sequenced was PBMCs. Every receptor here comes from a man aged 40-49 years in good health and CMV-seronegative.

This chain links TRBV5-6 with TRBJ2-5, with a weak D call TRBD1 (6 bases). Trimming removed 5 bases at V and 7 bases at J, with 24 bases between. The CDR3 length is 16 residues. Per the germline V gene, CDR1 is SGHDT and CDR2 is YYEEEE. The CDR3 DNA reads TGTGCCAGCAGTTTTGGAGGACAGTCTCTTAAGGGGACCCAGTACTTC. Translated, it gives CASSFGGQSLKGTQYF.

The V and J genes are TRBV5-8 and TRBJ2-1, with 8 bases that match TRBD1. Germline V CDR1 and CDR2: SGHTS, YDEGEE. CDR3 length: 15 residues. Losses at the gene ends were 2 bases for V and 1 base for J; bases not matched to a gene: 2. The CDR3 loop is CASSLGDRSYNEQFF. The CDR3 region has the DNA TGTGCCAGCAGCTTAGGGGACAGGTCCTACAATGAGCAGTTCTTC.

This rearrangement joins TRBV30 to TRBJ2-2; D perhaps matches TRBD2 (6 bases). The CDR3 contains 14 residues. The V end lost 4 bases, the J end lost 3 bases, and 12 bases lay between the germline ends. Looked up from germline, CDR1 is GTSNPN and CDR2 is SVGIG (reference sequence). CDR3 nucleotides: TGTGCCTGGACGGGACTGGCCTACACCGGGGAGCTGTTTTTT. Its protein is CAWTGLAYTGELFF.

The chain couples TRBV18 to TRBJ2-6, with TRBD2 identical over 7 bases. Germline loops: CDR1 KGHSH, CDR2 LQKENI. With 3 bases clipped from V and 0 bases from J, the junction kept 5 bases outside the gene matches. The CDR3 loop spans 17 amino acids. CDR3 coding DNA: TGTGCCAGCTCACCGGGGGGGACCTACTCTGGGGCCAACGTCCTGACTTTC. Its translation: CASSPGGTYSGANVLTF.

V usage is TRBV18 and J usage is TRBJ2-3; possibly TRBD2 for D (6 bases). This CDR3 is built from 13 residues. Germline V CDR1 and CDR2: KGHSH, LQKENI. The CDR3 DNA sequence: TGTGCGGGGGTAGCGGAGTCCACAGATACGCAGTATTTT. It is translated as CAGVAESTDTQYF.

The CDR3 loop reads CASSPPGQRGGWDTQYF. CDR3 nucleotide sequence: TGTGCCAGCAGCCCCCCCGGACAGCGGGGGGGTTGGGATACGCAGTATTTT. The chain combines TRBV7-2 with TRBJ2-3; TRBD2 agrees at 10 bases. V lost 5 bases to trimming and J lost 6 bases; unmatched junction nucleotides: 14. The CDR3 consists of 17 residues. Germline values: CDR1 SGHTA, CDR2 FQGNSA. Using reference TRBV7-2 and TRBJ2-3 for the parts outside the CDR3, the full variable domain is GAGVSQSPSNKVTEKGKDVELRCDPISGHTALYWYRQSLGQGLEFLIYFQGNSAPDKSGLPSDRFSAERTGGSVSTLTIQRTQQEDSAVYLCASSPPGQRGGWDTQYFGPGTRLTVL.

V is TRBV4-1 and J is TRBJ2-2; a possible D gene is TRBD2 (5 bases). CDR3 size: 17 residues. Trimming cost V 0 bases and J 1 base, with 12 bases left between them. CDR1 and CDR2 from the germline V gene are MGHRA and YSYEKL. CDR3 bases: TGCGCCAGCAGCCAAGATATGGGTCGGGGGAACACCGGGGAGCTGTTTTTT. Amino acid sequence: CASSQDMGRGNTGELFF.

This clone came up once. The rearrangement uses TRBV7-2 and TRBJ2-3, with D possibly matching TRBD2 (7 bases). The V gene lost 4 bases and the J gene lost 5 bases, with 19 bases spanning the gap. The CDR3 sequence is 16 residues long. The germline V gene encodes CDR1 SGHTA and CDR2 FQGNSA. CDR3 nucleotide sequence: TGTGCCAGCAGCTCACGGGGGGCCGGTTTGGGAGATACGCAGTATTTT. It translates to CASSSRGAGLGDTQYF. The variable domain in full, completed from reference TRBV7-2 and TRBJ2-3, reads GAGVSQSPSNKVTEKGKDVELRCDPISGHTALYWYRQSLGQGLEFLIYFQGNSAPDKSGLPSDRFSAERTGGSVSTLTIQRTQQEDSAVYLCASSSRGAGLGDTQYFGPGTRLTVL.

This chain joins TRBV6-6 and TRBJ2-7; D call uncertain. This CDR3 has 11 residues. V was trimmed by 2 bases and J by 7 bases, leaving 6 bases between them. Germline CDR1 reads MNHNY; CDR2 reads SVGAGI (reference sequence). In DNA form, the CDR3 reads TGTGCCAGCAGTTACCGAAGGGAGCAGTACGTC. Its translation: CASSYRREQYV.

The CDR3 spells CASSLVQGGVSRVMNTEAFF. CDR3 coding DNA: TGCGCCAGCAGCTTGGTTCAGGGAGGGGTATCGCGGGTTATGAACACTGAAGCTTTCTTT. The gene calls are TRBV5-1 and TRBJ1-1; D may be TRBD1 (5 bases). Trimming pared 0 bases from V and 0 bases from J, leaving 24 bases between. There are 20 residues in the CDR3. The germline CDR1 and CDR2 sequences are SGHRS and YFSETQ.